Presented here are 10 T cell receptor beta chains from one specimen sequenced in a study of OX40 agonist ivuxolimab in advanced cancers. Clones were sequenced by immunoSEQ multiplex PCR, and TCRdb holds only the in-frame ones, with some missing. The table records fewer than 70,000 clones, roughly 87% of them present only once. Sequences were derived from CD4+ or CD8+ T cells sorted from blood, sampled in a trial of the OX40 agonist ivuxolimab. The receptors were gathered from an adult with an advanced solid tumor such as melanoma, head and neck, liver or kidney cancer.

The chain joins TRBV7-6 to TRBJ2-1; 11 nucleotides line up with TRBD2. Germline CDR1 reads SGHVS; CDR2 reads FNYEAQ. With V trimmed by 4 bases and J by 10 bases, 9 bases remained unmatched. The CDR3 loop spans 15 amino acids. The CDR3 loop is CASSSSGLAASEQFF. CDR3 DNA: TGTGCCAGCAGCTCCTCGGGACTAGCGGCTTCGGAGCAGTTCTTC.

DNA of the CDR3: TGTGCCAGCAGTTACCGGACATCTAGGGAGACCCAGTACTTC. Its protein is CASSYRTSRETQYF. V usage is TRBV6-6 and J usage is TRBJ2-5, with TRBD1 as a possible D gene (5 bases). V lost 2 bases to trimming and J lost 5 bases, with 12 bases between them. CDR1 and CDR2 from the germline V gene are MNHNY and SVGAGI (reference sequence). The CDR3 loop spans 14 amino acids.

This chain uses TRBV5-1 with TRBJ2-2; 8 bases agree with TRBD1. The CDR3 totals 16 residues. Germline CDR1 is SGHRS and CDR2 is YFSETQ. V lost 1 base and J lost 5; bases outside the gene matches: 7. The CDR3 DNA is TGCGCCAGCAGCTTGCAGGGGGCAGTTAGGACCGGGGAGCTGTTTTTT. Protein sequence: CASSLQGAVRTGELFF.

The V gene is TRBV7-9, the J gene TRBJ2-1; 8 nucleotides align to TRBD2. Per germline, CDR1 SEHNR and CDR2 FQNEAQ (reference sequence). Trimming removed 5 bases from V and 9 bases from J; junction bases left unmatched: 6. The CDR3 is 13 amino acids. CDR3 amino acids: CASSPSGGGEQFF. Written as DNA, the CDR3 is TGTGCCAGCAGCCCTTCCGGGGGGGGTGAGCAGTTCTTC.

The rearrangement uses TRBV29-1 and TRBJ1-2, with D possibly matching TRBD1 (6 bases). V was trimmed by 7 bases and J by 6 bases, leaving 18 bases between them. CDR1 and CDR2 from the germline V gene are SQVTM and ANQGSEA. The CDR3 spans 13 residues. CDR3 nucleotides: TGCAGCGCCAGTCGCGGGGGGCGCGATGGCTACACCTTC. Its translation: CSASRGGRDGYTF.

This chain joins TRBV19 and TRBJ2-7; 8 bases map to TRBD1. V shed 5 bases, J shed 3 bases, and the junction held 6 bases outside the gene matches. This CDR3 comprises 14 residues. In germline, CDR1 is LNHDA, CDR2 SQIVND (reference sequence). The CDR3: CASSPQGASYEQYF. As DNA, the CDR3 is TGTGCCAGTAGTCCCCAGGGGGCAAGCTACGAGCAGTACTTC. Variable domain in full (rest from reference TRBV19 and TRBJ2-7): DGGITQSPKYLFRKEGQNVTLSCEQNLNHDAMYWYRQDPGQGLRLIYYSQIVNDFQKGDIAEGYSVSREKKESFPLTVTSAQKNPTAFYLCASSPQGASYEQYFGPGTRLTVT.

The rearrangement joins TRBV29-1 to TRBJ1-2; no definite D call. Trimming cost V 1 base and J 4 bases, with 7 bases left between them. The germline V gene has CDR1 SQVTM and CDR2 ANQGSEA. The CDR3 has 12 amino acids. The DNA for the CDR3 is TGCAGCGTTGAAGCGTCGGTCTATGGCTACACCTTC. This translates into CSVEASVYGYTF.

The CDR3 sequence: CASSYQTSGSIHEQYF. CDR3 nucleotide sequence: TGTGCCAGCAGTTATCAGACTAGCGGGAGTATCCACGAGCAGTACTTC. The genes are TRBV27 and TRBJ2-5; 12 nucleotides match TRBD2. The J call may be mistaken, given a closer DNA end match to TRBJ2-7. Germline assignment: CDR1 MNHEY and CDR2 SMNVEV (reference sequence). CDR3 length equals 16 residues.

The CDR3 loop is CASSLEIITDTQYF. The CDR3 DNA follows: TGTGCCAGCAGCTTGGAGATTATCACAGATACGCAGTATTTT. The chain is built from TRBV5-4 and TRBJ2-3; D gene unclear. The germline V and J ends were trimmed by 0 bases and 2 bases, with 7 bases remaining between them. This CDR3 has 14 residues. Germline CDR1 and CDR2: SGHNT and YYREEE (reference sequence).

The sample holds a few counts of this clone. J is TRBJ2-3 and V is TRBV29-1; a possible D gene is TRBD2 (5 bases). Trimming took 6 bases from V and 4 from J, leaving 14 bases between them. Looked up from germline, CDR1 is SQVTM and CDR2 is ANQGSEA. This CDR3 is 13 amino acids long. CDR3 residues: CSVPSGWSDTQYF. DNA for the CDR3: TGCAGCGTGCCGTCGGGATGGTCAGATACGCAGTATTTT.